This T cell receptor beta chain was profiled in a study of cytomegalovirus exposure and HLA in healthy donors. Here immunoSEQ multiplex PCR was the method, and the copy in TCRdb shows in-frame clones only, minus some. The sample lists tens of thousands of clones; around 95% were seen once. The source of this sequence is a woman under 30 in good health and CMV-seropositive. The specimen was PBMCs.

The CDR3 nucleotides are TGTGCCATCAGTGAGTCTGGCGGTTACAGCAATCAGCCCCAGCATTTT. Protein product: CAISESGGYSNQPQHF. The chain links TRBV10-3 to TRBJ1-5; no firm D call. Germline CDR1 is ENHRY and CDR2 is SYGVKD. This CDR3 is built from 16 residues. V lost 0 bases to trimming and J lost 1 base, with 10 bases between them.